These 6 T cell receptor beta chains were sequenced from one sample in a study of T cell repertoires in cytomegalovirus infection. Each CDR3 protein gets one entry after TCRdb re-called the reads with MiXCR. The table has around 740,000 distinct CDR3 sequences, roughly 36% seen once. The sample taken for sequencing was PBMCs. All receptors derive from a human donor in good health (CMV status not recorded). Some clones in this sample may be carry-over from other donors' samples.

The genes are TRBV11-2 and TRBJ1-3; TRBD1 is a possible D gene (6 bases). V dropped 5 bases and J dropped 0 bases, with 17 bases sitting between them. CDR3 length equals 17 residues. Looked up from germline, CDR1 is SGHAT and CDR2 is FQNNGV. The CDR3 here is CASSPLGGRLSGNTIYF. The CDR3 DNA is TGTGCCAGCAGCCCCCTGGGGGGCCGTCTCTCTGGAAACACCATATATTTT.

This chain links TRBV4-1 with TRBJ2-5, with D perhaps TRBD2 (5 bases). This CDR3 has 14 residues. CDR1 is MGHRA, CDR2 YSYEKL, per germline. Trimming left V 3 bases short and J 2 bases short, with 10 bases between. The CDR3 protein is CASSQHGLQETQYF. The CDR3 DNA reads TGCGCCAGCAGCCAGCATGGACTGCAAGAGACCCAGTACTTC.

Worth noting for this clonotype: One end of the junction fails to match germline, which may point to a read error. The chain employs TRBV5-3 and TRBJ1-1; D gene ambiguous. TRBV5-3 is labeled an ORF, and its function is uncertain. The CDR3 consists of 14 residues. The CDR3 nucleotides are TGTGCCAGCAGCTTGGGCGGTTTACAGATTGAAGCTTTCTTT. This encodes CASSLGGLQIEAFF.

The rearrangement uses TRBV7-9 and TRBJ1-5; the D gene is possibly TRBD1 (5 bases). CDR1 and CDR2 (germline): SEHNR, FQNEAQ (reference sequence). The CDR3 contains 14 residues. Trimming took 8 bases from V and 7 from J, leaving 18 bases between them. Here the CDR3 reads CASAHSGEGQPQHF. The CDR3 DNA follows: TGTGCCAGCGCCCACTCGGGGGAGGGACAGCCCCAGCATTTT.

The CDR3 region has the DNA TGTGCCAGCAGCGTAGTTCAGGGCGCTGAAGCTTTCTTT. Its protein product is CASSVVQGAEAFF. The genes are TRBV9 and TRBJ1-1, with D possibly matching TRBD1 (5 bases). The V and J ends lost 0 bases and 6 bases respectively, with 9 bases between them. The CDR3 length is 13 residues. CDR1 is SGDLS, CDR2 YYNGEE, per germline.

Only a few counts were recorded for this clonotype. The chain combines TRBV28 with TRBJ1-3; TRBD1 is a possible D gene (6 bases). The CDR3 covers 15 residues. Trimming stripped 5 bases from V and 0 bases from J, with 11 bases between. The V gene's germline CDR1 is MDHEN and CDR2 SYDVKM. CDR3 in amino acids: CASSTTGFSGNTIYF. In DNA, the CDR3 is TGTGCCAGCAGTACGACAGGTTTCTCTGGAAACACCATATATTTT.